The clone carrying this TCR beta chain occurred a few times. The antigen remains unidentified. These data come from a study of radiotherapy plus CTLA-4 blockade in lung cancer. Study information: Objective responses were seen in 18% of patients, disease control in approximately 30%.

Study-level findings and limits: Alongside interferon-beta, early blood T cell clone dynamics were reportedly the best predictor of response. Subsequent to radiotherapy plus ipilimumab, tumor-derived TCR clones underwent expansion in blood.

Germline lookup yields CDR1 MDHEN and CDR2 SYDVKM. V lost 3 bases, J lost 8 bases, and 5 bases stayed unmatched. This CDR3 region has 15 residues. Clones were sequenced by immunoSEQ multiplex PCR, and TCRdb holds only the in-frame ones, with some missing. The repertoire has 100,000 or so clones, about four fifths of them found once; the top ten carry roughly 24%. Chemo-refractory metastatic non-small-cell lung cancer patients received focal radiation with ipilimumab CTLA-4 blockade. The clonotype originates from a human donor with non-small cell lung cancer that progressed on radiotherapy plus ipilimumab. Material: peripheral blood, obtained from a patient treated with radiotherapy plus ipilimumab. The V call is TRBV28, the J call TRBJ2-1, with TRBD2 matching 12 bases. CDR3 in DNA: TGTGCCAGCAGTTTTAGGACTAGCGGGGTCCATGAGCAGTTCTTC. Its protein product is CASSFRTSGVHEQFF.